This TCR beta chain was captured in a study of low-dose radiotherapy and immunotherapy resistance in tumors. Across the whole study: Treatment of Cohort 1 consisted of 0.5 Gy per fraction every 2 weeks, adding up to 6.5 Gy.

The time point is: before trial treatment. The CDR3 covers 15 residues. From germline, CDR1 is GTSNPN and CDR2 SVGIG (reference sequence). The ends were cut back, 1 base at V and 0 bases at J, with 11 bases in the middle. The table lists this clonotype with many counts. cDNA synthesis used a TRAV/TRBV-specific primer set for both chains. Using a constant-region primer together with a V-primer adapter, TCRs were subjected to roughly 18 PCR cycles of amplification. The mRNA which had been isolated was amplified by in vitro transcription. TCRdb ran MiXCR on the reads and lists one entry per CDR3 protein. The table lists tens of thousands of distinct CDR3 sequences, approximately 26% of them singletons.

This material consisted of PBMCs, taken before treatment. The chain combines TRBV30 with TRBJ2-3, with D possibly matching TRBD2 (6 bases). The sequence was obtained from a male donor with prostate cancer. CDR3 sequence (DNA): TGTGCCTGGAGTGGGAGGGGCGCTAGCACAGATACGCAGTATTTT. It is translated as CAWSGRGASTDTQYF.